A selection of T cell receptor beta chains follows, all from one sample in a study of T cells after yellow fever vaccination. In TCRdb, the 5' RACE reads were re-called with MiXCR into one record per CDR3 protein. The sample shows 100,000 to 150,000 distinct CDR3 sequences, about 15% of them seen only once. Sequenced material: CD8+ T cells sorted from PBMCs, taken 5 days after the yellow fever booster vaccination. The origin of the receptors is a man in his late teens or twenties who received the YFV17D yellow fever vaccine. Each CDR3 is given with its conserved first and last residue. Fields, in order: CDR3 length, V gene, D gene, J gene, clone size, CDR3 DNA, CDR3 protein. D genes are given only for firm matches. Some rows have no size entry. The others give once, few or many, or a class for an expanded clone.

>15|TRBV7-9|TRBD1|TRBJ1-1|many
TGTGCCAGCAGCCCGCGGGACAGGGAGGGGACTGAAGCTTTCTTT
CASSPRDREGTEAFF
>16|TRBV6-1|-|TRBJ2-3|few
TGTGCCAGCAGTGAAGCGGCGACCGAGGCGGGAGATACGCAGTATTTT
CASSEAATEAGDTQYF
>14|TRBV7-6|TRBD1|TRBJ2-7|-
TGTGCCAGCAGCATGACAGGGGAGGTACACGAGCAGTACTTC
CASSMTGEVHEQYF
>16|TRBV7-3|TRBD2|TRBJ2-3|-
TGTGCCAGCAGCTTAATGGGACTAGCCGGCACAGATACGCAGTATTTT
CASSLMGLAGTDTQYF
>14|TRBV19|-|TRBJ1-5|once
TGTGCCAGTAGTATGGCGACAAGGAATCAGCCCCAGCATTTT
CASSMATRNQPQHF
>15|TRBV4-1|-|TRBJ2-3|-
TGCGCCAGCAGCCAAGAAGGGCCCCGCACAGATACGCAGTATTTT
CASSQEGPRTDTQYF
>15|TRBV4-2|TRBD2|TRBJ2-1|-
TGTGCCAGCAGCCAAGAGTTGCGGGGGGGTAATGAGCAGTTCTTC
CASSQELRGGNEQFF
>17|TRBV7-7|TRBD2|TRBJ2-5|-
TGTGCTAGCAGCTTACGGTGGCGGGGGGCTTGGGAAGAGACCCAGTACTTC
CASSLRWRGAWEETQYF
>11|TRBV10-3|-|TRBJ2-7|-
TGTGCCATCAAAGGGACCAACGAGCAGTACTTC
CAIKGTNEQYF
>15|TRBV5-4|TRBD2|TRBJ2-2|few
TGTGCCAGCAGCCCCGGGGGGGCGCGGACCGGGGAGCTGTTTTTT
CASSPGGARTGELFF
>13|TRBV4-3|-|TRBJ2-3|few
TGCGCCAGTGCACAGGGAAGCACAGATACGCAGTATTTT
CASAQGSTDTQYF
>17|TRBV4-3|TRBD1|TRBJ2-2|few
TGCGCCAGCAGCCAAGATGGGACAGGGGGGCGCACCGGGGAGCTGTTTTTT
CASSQDGTGGRTGELFF
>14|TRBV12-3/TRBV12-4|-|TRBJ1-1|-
TGTGCCAGCAGTTCAGCAGATTCGAACACTGAAGCTTTCTTT
CASSSADSNTEAFF
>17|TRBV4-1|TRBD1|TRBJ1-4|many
TGCGCCAGCAGCCAAGATTCTAGGACAGGGTCTAATGAAAAACTGTTTTTT
CASSQDSRTGSNEKLFF
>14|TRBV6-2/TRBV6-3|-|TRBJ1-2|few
TGTGCCAGCTCCACGTTCTCACAGGGAGGGGGCTACACCTTC
CASSTFSQGGGYTF
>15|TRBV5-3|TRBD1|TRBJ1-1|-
TGTGCCAGAAGCCCGCCGACAGGGACTAAAACTGAAGCTTTCTTT
CARSPPTGTKTEAFF
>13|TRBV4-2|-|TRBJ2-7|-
TGTGCCAGCAGCCAAGGGATTACCTTGGAGCAGTACTTC
CASSQGITLEQYF
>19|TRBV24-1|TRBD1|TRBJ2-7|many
TGTGCCACTCGCGAAACCGGGACAGGGGGCGCTGAGGCCGGTTACGAGCAGTACTTC
CATRETGTGGAEAGYEQYF
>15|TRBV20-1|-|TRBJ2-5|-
TGCAGTGCTAGAGACGGGGGCAGGGGCGAAGAGACCCAGTACTTC
CSARDGGRGEETQYF
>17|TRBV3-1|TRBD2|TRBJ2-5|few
TGTGCCAGCAGCCACAGGACTAGCGGGGGGCCCAAAGAGACCCAGTACTTC
CASSHRTSGGPKETQYF
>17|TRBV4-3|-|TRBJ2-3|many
TGCGCCAGCAGCCAAGATCCCGGACGGCGCCGGACAGATACGCAGTATTTT
CASSQDPGRRRTDTQYF
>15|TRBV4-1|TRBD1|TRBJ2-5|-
TGCGCCAGCAGCCACGGGACAGGGTTATCGGAGACCCAGTACTTC
CASSHGTGLSETQYF
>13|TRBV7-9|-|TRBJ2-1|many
TGTGCCAGCAGCTTGGGTTCCTACAATGAGCAGTTCTTC
CASSLGSYNEQFF
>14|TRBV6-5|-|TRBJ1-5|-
TGTGCCAGCAGTTACTCCAGGGGCAATCAGCCCCAGCATTTT
CASSYSRGNQPQHF
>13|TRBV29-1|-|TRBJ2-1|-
TGCAGCGCCCGGTCGGGGTTAGTCAATGAGCAGTTCTTC
CSARSGLVNEQFF
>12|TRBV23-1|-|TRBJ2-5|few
TGCGCCAGCAGTCTGTCGGAAGAGACCCAGTACTTC
CASSLSEETQYF
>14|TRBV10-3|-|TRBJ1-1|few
TGTGCCATCAGTGAGTTAGGGGTGAACACTGAAGCTTTCTTT
CAISELGVNTEAFF
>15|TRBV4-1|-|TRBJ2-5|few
TGCGCCAGCAGCCAAGGGATTTTTGGGGGGGAGACCCAGTACTTC
CASSQGIFGGETQYF
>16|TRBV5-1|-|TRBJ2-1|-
TGCGCCAGCAGCTGGATAGGGGGGGCGGCCTACAATGAGCAGTTCTTC
CASSWIGGAAYNEQFF
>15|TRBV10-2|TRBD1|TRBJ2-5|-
TGCGCCAGCAGGCCCGGACAGGGCGGTTTGGAGACCCAGTACTTC
CASRPGQGGLETQYF
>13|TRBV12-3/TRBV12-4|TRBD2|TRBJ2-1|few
TGTGCCAGCAGTCCTACCGCGGGGGGGCGGCGGTTCTTC
CASSPTAGGRRFF
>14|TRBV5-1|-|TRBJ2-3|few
TGCGCCAGCGGTTTCGGCACGGGCACGGATACGCAGTATTTT
CASGFGTGTDTQYF
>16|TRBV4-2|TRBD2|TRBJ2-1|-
TGTGCCAGCAGCCCCTCCGGGGGGGGCTCCTACAATGAGCAGTTCTTC
CASSPSGGGSYNEQFF
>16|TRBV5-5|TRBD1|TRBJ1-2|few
TGTGCCAGCAGCCTGGAAGTGACAGGGGGTTCCTATGGCTACACCTTC
CASSLEVTGGSYGYTF
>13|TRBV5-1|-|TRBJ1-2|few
TGCGCCAGCAGAGGCGAAGGCGGCTATGGCTACACCTTC
CASRGEGGYGYTF
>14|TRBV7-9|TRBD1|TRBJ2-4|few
TGTGCCAGCAGCTACAGGGGAATGGAAAACATTCAGTACTTC
CASSYRGMENIQYF
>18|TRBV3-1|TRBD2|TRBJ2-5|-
TGTGCCAGCAGCCAAGATTTGCTAGCGGGGGGCCCACAAGAGACCCAGTACTTC
CASSQDLLAGGPQETQYF
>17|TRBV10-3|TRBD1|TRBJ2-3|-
TGTGCCATCAGTGGTAGGGGCAGGGGGACATCCGGGGATACGCAGTATTTT
CAISGRGRGTSGDTQYF
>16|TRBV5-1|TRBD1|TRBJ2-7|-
TGCGCCAGCAGCGCCAAGGGACAGGAGAGCTCCTACGAGCAGTACTTC
CASSAKGQESSYEQYF
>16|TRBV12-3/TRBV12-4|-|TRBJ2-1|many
TGTGCCAGCAGTATGACAGGTGAACAGGGAGTCAATGAGCAGTTCTTC
CASSMTGEQGVNEQFF
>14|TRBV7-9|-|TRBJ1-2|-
TGTGCCAGCAGCTTACTTTGGACTAACTATGGCTACACCTTC
CASSLLWTNYGYTF
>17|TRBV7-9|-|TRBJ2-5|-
TGTGCCAGCAGCTCCCGCCCAGGGGCGAACAGCCAAGAGACCCAGTACTTC
CASSSRPGANSQETQYF
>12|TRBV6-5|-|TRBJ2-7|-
TGTGCCAGCAGTTCTTTCCTTGAGGAGCAGTACTTC
CASSSFLEEQYF
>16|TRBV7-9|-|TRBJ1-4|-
TGTGCCAGCAGCTCAGGGGACGGCGGGGCTAATGAAAAACTGTTTTTT
CASSSGDGGANEKLFF
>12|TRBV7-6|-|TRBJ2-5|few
TGTGCCAGCAGCCAGGGCGGAGAGACCCAGTACTTC
CASSQGGETQYF
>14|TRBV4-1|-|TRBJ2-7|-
TGCGCCAGCAGCCCCTGGACGGTGTTGGTCGAGCAGTACTTC
CASSPWTVLVEQYF
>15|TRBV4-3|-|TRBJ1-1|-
TGCGCCAGCAGCCAAGATCGCGGGGCAGGGACTGAAGCTTTCTTT
CASSQDRGAGTEAFF
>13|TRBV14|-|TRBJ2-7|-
TGTCCCAGCAGCCTGGCCGGGGGTAGCGAGCAGTACTTC
CPSSLAGGSEQYF
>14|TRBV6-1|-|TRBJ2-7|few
TGTGCCAGCAGTATACCTGGTAGCTCCTACGAGCAGTACTTC
CASSIPGSSYEQYF